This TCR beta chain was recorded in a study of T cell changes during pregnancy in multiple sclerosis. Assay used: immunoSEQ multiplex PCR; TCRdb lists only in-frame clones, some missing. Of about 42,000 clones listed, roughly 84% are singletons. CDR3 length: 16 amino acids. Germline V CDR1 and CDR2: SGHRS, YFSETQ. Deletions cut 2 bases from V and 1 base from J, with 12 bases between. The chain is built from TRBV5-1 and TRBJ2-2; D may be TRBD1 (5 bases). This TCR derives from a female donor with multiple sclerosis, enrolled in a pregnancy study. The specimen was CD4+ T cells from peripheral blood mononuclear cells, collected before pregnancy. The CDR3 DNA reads TGCGCCAGCAGCTTTGTGGCAGGGCGGAACACCGGGGAGCTGTTTTTT. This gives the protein CASSFVAGRNTGELFF.